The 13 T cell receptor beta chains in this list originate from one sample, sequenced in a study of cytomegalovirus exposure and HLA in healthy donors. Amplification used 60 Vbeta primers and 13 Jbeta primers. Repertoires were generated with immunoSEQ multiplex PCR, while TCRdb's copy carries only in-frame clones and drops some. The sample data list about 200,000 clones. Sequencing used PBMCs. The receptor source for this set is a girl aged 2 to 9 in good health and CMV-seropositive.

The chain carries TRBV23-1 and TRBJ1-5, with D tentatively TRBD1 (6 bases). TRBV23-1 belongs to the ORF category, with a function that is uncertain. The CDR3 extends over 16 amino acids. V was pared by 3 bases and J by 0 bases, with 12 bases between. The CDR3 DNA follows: TGCGCCAGCAGTCACCTGACAGGTTATAGCAATCAGCCCCAGCATTTT. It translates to CASSHLTGYSNQPQHF.

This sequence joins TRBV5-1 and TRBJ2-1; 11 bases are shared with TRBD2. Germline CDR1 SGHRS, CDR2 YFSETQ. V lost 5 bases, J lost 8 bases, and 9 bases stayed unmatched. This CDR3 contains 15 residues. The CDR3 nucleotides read TGCGCCAGCAGACAACTAGCGGGAGTTTCTGATGAGCAGTTCTTC. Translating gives CASRQLAGVSDEQFF.

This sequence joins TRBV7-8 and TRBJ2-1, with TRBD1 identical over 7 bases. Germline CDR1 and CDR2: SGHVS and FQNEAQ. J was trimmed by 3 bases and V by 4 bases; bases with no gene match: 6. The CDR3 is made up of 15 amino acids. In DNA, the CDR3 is TGTGCCAGCAGCTCGGGACAGCCCCTCTACAATGAGCAGTTCTTC. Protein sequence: CASSSGQPLYNEQFF.

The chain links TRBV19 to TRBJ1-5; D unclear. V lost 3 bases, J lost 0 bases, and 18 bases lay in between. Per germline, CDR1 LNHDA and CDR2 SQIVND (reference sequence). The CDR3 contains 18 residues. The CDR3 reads CASSIGRVARLSNQPQHF. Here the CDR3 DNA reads TGTGCCAGTAGTATTGGGCGGGTGGCGAGGCTTAGCAATCAGCCCCAGCATTTT.

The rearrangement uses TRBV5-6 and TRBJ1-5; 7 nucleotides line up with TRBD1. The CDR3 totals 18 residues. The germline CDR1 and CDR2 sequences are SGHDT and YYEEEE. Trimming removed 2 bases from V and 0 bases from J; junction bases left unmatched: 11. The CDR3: CASSFFAGTDYSNQPQHF. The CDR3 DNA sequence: TGTGCCAGCAGCTTTTTCGCCGGGACAGATTATAGCAATCAGCCCCAGCATTTT.

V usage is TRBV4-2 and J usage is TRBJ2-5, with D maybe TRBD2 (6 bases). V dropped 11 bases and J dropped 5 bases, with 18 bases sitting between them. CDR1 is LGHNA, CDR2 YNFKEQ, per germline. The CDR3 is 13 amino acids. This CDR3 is CASSGARAETQYF. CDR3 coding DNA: TGTGCCTCCTCGGGAGCGAGGGCGGAGACCCAGTACTTC.

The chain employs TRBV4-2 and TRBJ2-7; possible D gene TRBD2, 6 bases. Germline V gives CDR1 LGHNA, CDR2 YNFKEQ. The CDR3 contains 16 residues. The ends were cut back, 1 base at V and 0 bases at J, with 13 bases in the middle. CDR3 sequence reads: CASSQGASDLSYEQYF. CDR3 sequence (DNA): TGTGCCAGCAGCCAAGGGGCTAGCGACCTCTCCTACGAGCAGTACTTC.

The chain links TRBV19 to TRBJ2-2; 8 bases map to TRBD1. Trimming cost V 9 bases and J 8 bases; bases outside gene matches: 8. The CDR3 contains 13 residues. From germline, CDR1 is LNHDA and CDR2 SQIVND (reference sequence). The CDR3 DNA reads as TGTGCCAGCCACCCAGGGGGCTCGGGGGAGCTGTTTTTT. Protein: CASHPGGSGELFF.

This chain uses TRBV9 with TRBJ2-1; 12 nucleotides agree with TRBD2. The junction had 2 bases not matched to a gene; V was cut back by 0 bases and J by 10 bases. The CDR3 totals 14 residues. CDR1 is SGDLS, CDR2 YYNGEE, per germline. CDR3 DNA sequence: TGTGCCAGCAGCGTAGTCACTAGCGGGGGGGAGCAGTTCTTC. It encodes CASSVVTSGGEQFF.

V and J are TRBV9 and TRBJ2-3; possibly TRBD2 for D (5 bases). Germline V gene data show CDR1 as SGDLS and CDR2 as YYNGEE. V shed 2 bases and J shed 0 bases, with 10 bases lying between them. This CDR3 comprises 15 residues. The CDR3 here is CASSVGVSSTDTQYF. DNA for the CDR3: TGTGCCAGCAGCGTCGGGGTCAGCAGCACAGATACGCAGTATTTT.

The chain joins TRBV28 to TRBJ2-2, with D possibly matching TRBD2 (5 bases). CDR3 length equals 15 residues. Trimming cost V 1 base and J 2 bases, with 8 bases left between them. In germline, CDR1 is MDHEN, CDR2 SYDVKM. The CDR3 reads CASSLSGRNTGELFF. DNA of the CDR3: TGTGCCAGCAGTTTATCGGGAAGAAACACCGGGGAGCTGTTTTTT.

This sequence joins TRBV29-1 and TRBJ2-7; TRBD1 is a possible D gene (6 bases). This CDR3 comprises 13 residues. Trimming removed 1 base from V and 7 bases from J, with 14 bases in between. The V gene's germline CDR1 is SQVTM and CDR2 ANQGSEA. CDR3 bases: TGCAGCGTTGAAGGGGGGCCTTTAGTGGAGCAGTACTTC. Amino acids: CSVEGGPLVEQYF.

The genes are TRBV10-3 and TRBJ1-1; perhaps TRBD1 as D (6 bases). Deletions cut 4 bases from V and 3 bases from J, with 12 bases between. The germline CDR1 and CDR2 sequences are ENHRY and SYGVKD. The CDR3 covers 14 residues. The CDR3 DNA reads TGTGCCATCAGTGCCGGGGGGCAGGACACTGAAGCTTTCTTT. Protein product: CAISAGGQDTEAFF.